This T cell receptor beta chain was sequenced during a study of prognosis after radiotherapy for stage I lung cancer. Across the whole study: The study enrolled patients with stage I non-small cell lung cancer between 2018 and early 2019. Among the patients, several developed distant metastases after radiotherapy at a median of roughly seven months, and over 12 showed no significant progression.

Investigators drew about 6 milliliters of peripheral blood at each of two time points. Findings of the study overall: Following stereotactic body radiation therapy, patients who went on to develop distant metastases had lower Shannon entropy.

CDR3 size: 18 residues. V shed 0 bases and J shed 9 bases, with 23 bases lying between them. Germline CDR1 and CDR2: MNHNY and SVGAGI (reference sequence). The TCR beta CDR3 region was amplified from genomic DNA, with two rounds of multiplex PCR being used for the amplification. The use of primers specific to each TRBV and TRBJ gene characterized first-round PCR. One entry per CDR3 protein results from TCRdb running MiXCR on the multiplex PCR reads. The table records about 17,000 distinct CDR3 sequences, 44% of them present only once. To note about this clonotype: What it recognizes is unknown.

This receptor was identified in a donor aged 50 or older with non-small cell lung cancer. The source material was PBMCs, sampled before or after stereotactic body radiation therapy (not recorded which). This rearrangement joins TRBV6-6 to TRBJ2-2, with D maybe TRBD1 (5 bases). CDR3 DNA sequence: TGTGCCAGCAGTTACTCGGACAAGGGCCCATGGAGTACCTGGGAGCTGTTTTTT. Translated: CASSYSDKGPWSTWELFF.